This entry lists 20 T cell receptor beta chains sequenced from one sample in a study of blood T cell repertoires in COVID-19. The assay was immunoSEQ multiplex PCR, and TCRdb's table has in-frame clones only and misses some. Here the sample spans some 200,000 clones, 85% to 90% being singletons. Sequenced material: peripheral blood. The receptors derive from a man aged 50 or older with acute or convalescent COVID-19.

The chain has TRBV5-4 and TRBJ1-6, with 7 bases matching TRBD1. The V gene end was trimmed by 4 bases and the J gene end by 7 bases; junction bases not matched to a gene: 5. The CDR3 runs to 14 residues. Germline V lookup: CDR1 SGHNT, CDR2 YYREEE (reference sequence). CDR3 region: CASSRDRENSPLHF. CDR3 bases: TGTGCCAGCAGCAGAGACAGGGAAAATTCACCCCTCCACTTT.

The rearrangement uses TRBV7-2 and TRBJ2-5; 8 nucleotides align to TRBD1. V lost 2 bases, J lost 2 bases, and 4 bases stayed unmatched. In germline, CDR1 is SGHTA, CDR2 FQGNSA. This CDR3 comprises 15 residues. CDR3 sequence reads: CASSLRQGWQETQYF. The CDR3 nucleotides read TGTGCCAGCAGCTTAAGACAGGGGTGGCAAGAGACCCAGTACTTC.

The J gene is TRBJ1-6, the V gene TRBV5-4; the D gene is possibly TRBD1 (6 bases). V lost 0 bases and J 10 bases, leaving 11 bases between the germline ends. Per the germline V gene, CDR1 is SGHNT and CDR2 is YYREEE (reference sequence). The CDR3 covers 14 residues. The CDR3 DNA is TGTGCCAGCAGCTTGGACAGGGTTGACTCACCCCTCCACTTT. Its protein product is CASSLDRVDSPLHF.

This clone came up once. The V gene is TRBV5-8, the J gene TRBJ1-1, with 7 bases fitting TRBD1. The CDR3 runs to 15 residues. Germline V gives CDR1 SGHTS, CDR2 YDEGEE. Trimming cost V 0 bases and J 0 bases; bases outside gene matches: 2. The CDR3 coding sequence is TGTGCCAGCAGCTTGGAACAGGGGATGAACACTGAAGCTTTCTTT. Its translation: CASSLEQGMNTEAFF.

The CDR3: CASSRRQGANQPQHF. The CDR3 DNA follows: TGTGCCAGCAGCCGTCGACAGGGAGCCAATCAGCCCCAGCATTTT. The gene calls are TRBV6-5 and TRBJ1-5; 7 bases are a match to TRBD1. CDR3 length equals 15 residues. The germline CDR1 and CDR2 sequences are MNHEY and SVGAGI. Unmatched junction bases numbered 8, after V lost 6 bases and J lost 3 bases.

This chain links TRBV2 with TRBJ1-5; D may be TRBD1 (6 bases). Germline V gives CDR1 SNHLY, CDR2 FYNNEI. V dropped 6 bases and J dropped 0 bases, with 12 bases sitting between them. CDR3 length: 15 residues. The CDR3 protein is CASRGGQVSNQPQHF. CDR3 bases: TGTGCCAGCAGGGGGGGGCAGGTTAGCAATCAGCCCCAGCATTTT.

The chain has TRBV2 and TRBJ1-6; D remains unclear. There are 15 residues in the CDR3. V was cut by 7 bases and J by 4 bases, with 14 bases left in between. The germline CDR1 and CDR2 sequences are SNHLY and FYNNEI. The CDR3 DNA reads TGTGCCAGCACCCAAGCCCAAACTTATAATTCACCCCTCCACTTT. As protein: CASTQAQTYNSPLHF.

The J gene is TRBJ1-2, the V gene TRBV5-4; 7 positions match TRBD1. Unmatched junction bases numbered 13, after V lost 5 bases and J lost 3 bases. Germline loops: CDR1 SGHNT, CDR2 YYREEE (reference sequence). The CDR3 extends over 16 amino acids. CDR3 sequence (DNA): TGTGCCAGCAGTTCTGACAAGACAGGGTTGGACTATGGCTACACCTTC. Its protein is CASSSDKTGLDYGYTF.

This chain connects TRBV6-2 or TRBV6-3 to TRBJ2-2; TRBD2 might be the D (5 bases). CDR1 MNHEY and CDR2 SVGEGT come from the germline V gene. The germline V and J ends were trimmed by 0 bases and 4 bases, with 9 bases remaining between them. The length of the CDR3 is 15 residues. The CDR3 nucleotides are TGTGCCAGCAGTTACTCCCGGGGTTTCACCGGGGAGCTGTTTTTT. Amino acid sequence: CASSYSRGFTGELFF.

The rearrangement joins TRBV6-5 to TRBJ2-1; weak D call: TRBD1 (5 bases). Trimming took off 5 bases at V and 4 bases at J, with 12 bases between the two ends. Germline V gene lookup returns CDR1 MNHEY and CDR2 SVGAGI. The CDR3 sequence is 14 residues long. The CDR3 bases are TGTGCCAGCAGTCCCACGGACACATACAATGAGCAGTTCTTC. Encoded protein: CASSPTDTYNEQFF.

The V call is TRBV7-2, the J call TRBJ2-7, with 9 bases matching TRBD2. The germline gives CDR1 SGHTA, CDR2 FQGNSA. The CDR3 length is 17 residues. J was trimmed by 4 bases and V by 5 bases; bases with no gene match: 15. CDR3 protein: CASSLVAAGGSGYEQYF. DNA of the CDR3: TGTGCCAGCAGCCTCGTGGCAGCGGGGGGATCTGGGTACGAGCAGTACTTC.

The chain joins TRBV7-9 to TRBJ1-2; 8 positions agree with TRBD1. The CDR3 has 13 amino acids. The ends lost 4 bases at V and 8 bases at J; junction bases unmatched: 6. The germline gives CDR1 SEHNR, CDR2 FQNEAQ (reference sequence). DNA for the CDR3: TGTGCCAGCAGCTCACCGGACAGGGCAGGCTACACCTTC. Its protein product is CASSSPDRAGYTF.

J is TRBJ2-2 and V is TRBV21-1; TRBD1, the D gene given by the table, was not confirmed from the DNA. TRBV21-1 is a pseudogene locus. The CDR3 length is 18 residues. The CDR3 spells CASSGLPGHPNAAGELFF. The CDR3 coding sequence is TGTGCCAGCAGCGGCCTACCGGGACACCCTAACGCGGCCGGGGAGCTGTTTTTT.

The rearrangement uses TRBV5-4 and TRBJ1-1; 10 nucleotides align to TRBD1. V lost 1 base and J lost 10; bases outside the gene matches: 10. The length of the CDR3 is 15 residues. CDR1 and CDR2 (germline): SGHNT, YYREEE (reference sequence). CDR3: CASSLRRQGASGAFF. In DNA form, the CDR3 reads TGTGCCAGCAGCTTGCGTAGACAGGGGGCGTCTGGAGCTTTCTTT.

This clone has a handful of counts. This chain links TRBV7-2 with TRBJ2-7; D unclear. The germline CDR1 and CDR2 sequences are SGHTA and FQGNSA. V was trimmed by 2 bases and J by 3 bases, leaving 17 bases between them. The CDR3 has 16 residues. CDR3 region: CASSLIVAGWIYEQYF. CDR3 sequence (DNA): TGTGCCAGCAGCTTAATCGTTGCAGGTTGGATCTACGAGCAGTACTTC.

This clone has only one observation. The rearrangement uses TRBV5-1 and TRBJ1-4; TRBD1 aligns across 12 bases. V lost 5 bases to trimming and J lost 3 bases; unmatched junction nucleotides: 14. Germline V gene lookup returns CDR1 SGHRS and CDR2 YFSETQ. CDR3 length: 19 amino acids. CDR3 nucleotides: TGCGCCAGCAGATATACCGGGACAGGGGGCTCCTCCGCTAATGAAAAACTGTTTTTT. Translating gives CASRYTGTGGSSANEKLFF.

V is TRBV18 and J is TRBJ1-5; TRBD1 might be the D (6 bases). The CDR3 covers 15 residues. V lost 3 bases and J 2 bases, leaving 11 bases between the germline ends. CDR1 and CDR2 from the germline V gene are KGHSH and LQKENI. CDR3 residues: CASSPSTGRNQPQHF. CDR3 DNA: TGTGCCAGCTCACCGTCGACAGGCCGCAATCAGCCCCAGCATTTT.

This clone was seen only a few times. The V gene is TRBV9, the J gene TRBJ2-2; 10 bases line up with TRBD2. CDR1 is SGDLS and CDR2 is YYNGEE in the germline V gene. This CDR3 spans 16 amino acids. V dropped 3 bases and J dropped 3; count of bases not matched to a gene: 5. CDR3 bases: TGTGCCAGCAGCGCGAAAGGACTAGCGGACACCGGGGAGCTGTTTTTT. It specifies CASSAKGLADTGELFF.

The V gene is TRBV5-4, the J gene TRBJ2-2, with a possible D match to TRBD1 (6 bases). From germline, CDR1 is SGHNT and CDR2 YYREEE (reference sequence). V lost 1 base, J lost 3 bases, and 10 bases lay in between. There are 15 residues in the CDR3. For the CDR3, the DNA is TGTGCCAGCAGCTTGACAGGGCTGGACACCGGGGAGCTGTTTTTT. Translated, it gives CASSLTGLDTGELFF.

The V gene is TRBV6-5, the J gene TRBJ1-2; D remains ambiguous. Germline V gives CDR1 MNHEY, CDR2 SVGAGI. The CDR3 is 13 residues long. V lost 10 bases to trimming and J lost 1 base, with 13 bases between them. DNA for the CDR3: TGTGCCACCGAATGGCCGAATAACTATGGCTACACCTTC. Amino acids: CATEWPNNYGYTF.